A selection of T cell receptor beta chains follows, all from one sample in a study of T cell responses to AZD1222 COVID-19 vaccine. Sequencing was performed with immunoSEQ multiplex PCR; in TCRdb, only in-frame clones are kept and a portion is missing. In the table there are about 150,000 clones, about nine tenths of which are singletons. This specimen was peripheral blood, taken on day 0 of AZD1222 vaccination. These receptors originate from an adult in good health. Both conserved end residues are trimmed from each CDR3. Clone size, where shown, is once, few, many, or a class for clones that have expanded.

V: TRBV24-1
size: -
CDR3: ATSDMPNYGYT

V: TRBV12-3/TRBV12-4
size: -
CDR3: ASRKTSNYGYT

V: TRBV11-2
size: -
CDR3: ASSLGQGRFHEQY

V: TRBV9
size: -
CDR3: ASSLDRVGASGNTIY

V: TRBV19
size: -
CDR3: ASRLAGGNTGELF

V: TRBV7-2
size: -
CDR3: ASSFGLRNEKLF

V: TRBV10-3
size: few
CDR3: AISAQTDVYGYT

V: TRBV27
size: once
CDR3: ASSLLHPGGVEY

V: TRBV3-1/TRBV3-2
size: -
CDR3: ASSRSRDRGHGYT

V: TRBV28
size: -
CDR3: ASSLFQAAYGYT

V: TRBV6-6
size: -
CDR3: ASSRNTEAF

V: TRBV28
size: once
CDR3: ASSLGDRDFTEAF

V: TRBV7-8
size: -
CDR3: ASSRDRGIASTDTQY

V: TRBV6-5
size: -
CDR3: ASGNQPQH

V: TRBV19
size: -
CDR3: ASSGSNQPQH

V: TRBV3-1/TRBV3-2
size: -
CDR3: ASSGTSGGAYETQY

V: TRBV14
size: -
CDR3: ASSLQMNTEAF

V: TRBV18
size: -
CDR3: ASSAGTGGLNQPQH

V: TRBV2
size: -
CDR3: ASGKDRNQPQH

V: TRBV9
size: -
CDR3: ASSVGGTGVETQY

V: TRBV3-1/TRBV3-2
size: -
CDR3: ASSERHRGRATEAF

V: TRBV28
size: -
CDR3: ASIHGGNYNEQF

V: TRBV2
size: -
CDR3: ASREGTTNQPQH

V: TRBV7-9
size: -
CDR3: AIPSTSSTETQY

V: TRBV7-2
size: -
CDR3: ASSSQSNQPQH

V: TRBV27
size: -
CDR3: VCGRIDMNTEAF

V: TRBV9
size: once
CDR3: ASSVSSGDYNEQF

V: TRBV4-3
size: -
CDR3: ASSQVITGDSPLH

V: TRBV25-1
size: few
CDR3: ASSETALYGYT